Following are 9 T cell receptor beta chains from one sample sequenced in a study of shared clonotypes between healthy human individuals. The method was immunoSEQ multiplex PCR; TCRdb's version includes in-frame clones alone and lacks a portion of them. The sample lists roughly 2.1 million clones, roughly 91% occurring once. Naive CD8 isolation took CD45RO-negative cells positively selected for CCR7 and excluded terminally differentiated effector memory CD45RA+ cells. The material sequenced was naive CD8+ T cells from PBMCs. These receptor sequences come from a young man in good health. Some clones in this sample may be carry-over from other donors' samples.

V usage is TRBV27 and J usage is TRBJ1-4; TRBD1 might be the D (6 bases). Germline V gives CDR1 MNHEY, CDR2 SMNVEV (reference sequence). V dropped 5 bases and J dropped 3 bases, with 16 bases sitting between them. CDR3 size: 16 residues. The CDR3 DNA is TGTGCCAGCAGTAACAAGGACAGTCAGCCTAATGAAAAACTGTTTTTT. Protein: CASSNKDSQPNEKLFF. The complete variable domain, with remaining parts taken from reference TRBV27 and TRBJ1-4, reads EAQVTQNPRYLITVTGKKLTVTCSQNMNHEYMSWYRQDPGLGLRQIYYSMNVEVTDKGDVPEGYKVSRKEKRNFPLILESPSPNQTSLYFCASSNKDSQPNEKLFFGSGTQLSVL.

This chain joins TRBV7-2 and TRBJ2-7, with 8 bases that match TRBD2. The CDR3 runs to 14 residues. Trimming cost V 4 bases and J 2 bases; bases outside gene matches: 4. Germline V gene lookup returns CDR1 SGHTA and CDR2 FQGNSA. CDR3: CASSWSSGAYEQYF. The CDR3 DNA reads TGTGCCAGCAGCTGGAGTAGCGGGGCCTACGAGCAGTACTTC. Drawing the rest from reference TRBV7-2 and TRBJ2-7, the complete variable domain is GAGVSQSPSNKVTEKGKDVELRCDPISGHTALYWYRQSLGQGLEFLIYFQGNSAPDKSGLPSDRFSAERTGGSVSTLTIQRTQQEDSAVYLCASSWSSGAYEQYFGPGTRLTVT.

The chain joins TRBV4-1 to TRBJ1-2, with D uncertain. The V gene lost 10 bases and the J gene lost 7 bases, with 16 bases spanning the gap. The CDR3 is 12 amino acids. Looked up from germline, CDR1 is MGHRA and CDR2 is YSYEKL. In nucleotides, the CDR3 is TGCGCCACCGGTTGGGTGGGGTTTGGCTACACCTTC. Protein product: CATGWVGFGYTF.

V usage is TRBV28 and J usage is TRBJ2-7, with D possibly TRBD1 on 5 matching bases. CDR3 size: 14 residues. Germline-derived CDR1 and CDR2 are MDHEN and SYDVKM. The V and J ends lost 5 bases and 2 bases respectively, with 13 bases between them. The CDR3 region has the DNA TGTGCCAGCAGTCCCACACAGGAACCCTACGAGCAGTACTTC. It is translated as CASSPTQEPYEQYF.

The chain joins TRBV5-6 to TRBJ1-1; D is possibly TRBD1 (5 bases). Germline V gene lookup returns CDR1 SGHDT and CDR2 YYEEEE. V lost 1 base and J 1 base, leaving 11 bases between the germline ends. This CDR3 comprises 15 residues. The DNA of the CDR3 is TGTGCCAGCAGCTTGTACGCTAGGGGGAACACTGAAGCTTTCTTT. Amino acids: CASSLYARGNTEAFF.

This clone was observed a handful of times. The chain links TRBV7-3 to TRBJ2-1, with a weak D call TRBD2 (6 bases). The CDR3 runs to 15 residues. Germline assignment: CDR1 SGHTA and CDR2 FQGTGA. V dropped 6 bases and J dropped 5 bases, with 17 bases sitting between them. The CDR3 here is CASSPGRPPHNEQFF. CDR3 in DNA: TGTGCCAGCAGTCCCGGGAGACCTCCACACAATGAGCAGTTCTTC.

The chain has TRBV28 and TRBJ2-2; 8 bases align to TRBD2. The CDR3 consists of 17 residues. J lost 2 bases, V lost 3 bases, and 8 bases had no gene match. The germline CDR1 and CDR2 sequences are MDHEN and SYDVKM. DNA of the CDR3: TGTGCCAGCAGTTTGAGCGGCGGGAGGTCCAACACCGGGGAGCTGTTTTTT. Its translation: CASSLSGGRSNTGELFF.

The chain joins TRBV28 to TRBJ2-7; D not certain. The germline V gene encodes CDR1 MDHEN and CDR2 SYDVKM. V was shortened by 3 bases and J by 0 bases, with 15 bases between the two germline ends. CDR3 length equals 16 residues. The CDR3 region has the DNA TGTGCCAGCAGTTTTTCTTTGGGTTTTGCCTCCTACGAGCAGTACTTC. Amino acids: CASSFSLGFASYEQYF.

This clone was seen a few times. The rearrangement joins TRBV19 to TRBJ2-7; tentative D call: TRBD2 (5 bases). Germline values: CDR1 LNHDA, CDR2 SQIVND (reference sequence). The CDR3 loop spans 13 amino acids. Trimming removed 8 bases at V and 6 bases at J, with 17 bases between. The DNA for the CDR3 is TGTGCCAGTGGTCTAAGCAGCCTAGCCGAGCAGTACTTC. Residues: CASGLSSLAEQYF.